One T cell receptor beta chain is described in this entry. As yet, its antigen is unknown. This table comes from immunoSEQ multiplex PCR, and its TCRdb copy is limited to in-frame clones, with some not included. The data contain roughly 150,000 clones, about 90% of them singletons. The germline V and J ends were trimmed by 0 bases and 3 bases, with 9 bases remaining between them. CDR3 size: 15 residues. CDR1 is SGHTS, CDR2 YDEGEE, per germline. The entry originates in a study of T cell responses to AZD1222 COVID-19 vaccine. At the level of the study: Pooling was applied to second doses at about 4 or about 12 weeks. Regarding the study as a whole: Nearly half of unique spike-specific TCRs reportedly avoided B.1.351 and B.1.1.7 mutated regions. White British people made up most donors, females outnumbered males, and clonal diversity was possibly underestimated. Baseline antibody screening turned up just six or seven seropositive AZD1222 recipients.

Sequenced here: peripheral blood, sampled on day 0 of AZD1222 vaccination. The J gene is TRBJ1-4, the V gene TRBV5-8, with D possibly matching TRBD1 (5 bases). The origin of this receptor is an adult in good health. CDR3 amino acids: CASSLGQSSNEKLFF. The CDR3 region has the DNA TGTGCCAGCAGCTTGGGACAGAGCTCTAATGAAAAACTGTTTTTT.